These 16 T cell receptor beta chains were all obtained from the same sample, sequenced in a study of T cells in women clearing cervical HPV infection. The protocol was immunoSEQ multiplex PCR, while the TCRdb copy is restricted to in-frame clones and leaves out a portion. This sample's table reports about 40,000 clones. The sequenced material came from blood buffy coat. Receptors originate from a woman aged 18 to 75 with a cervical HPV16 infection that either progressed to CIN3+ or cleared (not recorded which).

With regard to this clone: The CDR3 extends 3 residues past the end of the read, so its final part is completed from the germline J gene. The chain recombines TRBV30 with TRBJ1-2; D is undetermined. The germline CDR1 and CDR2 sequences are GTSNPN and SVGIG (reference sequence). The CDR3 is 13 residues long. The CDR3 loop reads CALGIAGGDDYTF. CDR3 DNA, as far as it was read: TGTGCCTTGGGGATAGCGGGAGGCGATGAC.

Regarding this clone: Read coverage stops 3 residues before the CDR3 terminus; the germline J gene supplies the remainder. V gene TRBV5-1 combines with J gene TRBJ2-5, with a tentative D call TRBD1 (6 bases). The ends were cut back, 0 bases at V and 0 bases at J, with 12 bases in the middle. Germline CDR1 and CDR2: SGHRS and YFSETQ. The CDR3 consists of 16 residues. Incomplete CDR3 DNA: TGCGCCAGCAGCTTGGGGGCAGGGGAGTACCAAGAGACC. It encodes CASSLGAGEYQET. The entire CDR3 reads CASSLGAGEYQETQYF.

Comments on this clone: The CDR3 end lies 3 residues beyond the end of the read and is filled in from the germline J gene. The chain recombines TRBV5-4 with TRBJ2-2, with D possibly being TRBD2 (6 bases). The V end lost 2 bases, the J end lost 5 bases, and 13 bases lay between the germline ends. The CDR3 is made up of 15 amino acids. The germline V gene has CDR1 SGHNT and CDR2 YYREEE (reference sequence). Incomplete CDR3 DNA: TGTGCCAGCAGCTTAGATTCTAGCGCTACCGGGGAG. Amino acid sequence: CASSLDSSATGE. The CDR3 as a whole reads CASSLDSSATGELFF.

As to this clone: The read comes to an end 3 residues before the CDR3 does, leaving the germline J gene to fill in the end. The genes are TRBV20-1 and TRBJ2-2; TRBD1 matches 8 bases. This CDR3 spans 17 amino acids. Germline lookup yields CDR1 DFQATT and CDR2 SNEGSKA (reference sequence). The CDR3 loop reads CSAQGGAGGATGSPLFF. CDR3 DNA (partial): TGCAGTGCCCAGGGAGGTGCAGGGGGCGCGACCGGGTCACCG.

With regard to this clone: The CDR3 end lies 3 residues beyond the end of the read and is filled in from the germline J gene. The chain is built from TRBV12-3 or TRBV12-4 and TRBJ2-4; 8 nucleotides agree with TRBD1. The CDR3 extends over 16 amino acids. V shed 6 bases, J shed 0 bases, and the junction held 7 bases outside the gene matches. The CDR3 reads CASRPRTGRAKNIQYF. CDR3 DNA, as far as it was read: TGTGCCAGCAGGCCCCGGACAGGGAGAGCCAAAAACATT.

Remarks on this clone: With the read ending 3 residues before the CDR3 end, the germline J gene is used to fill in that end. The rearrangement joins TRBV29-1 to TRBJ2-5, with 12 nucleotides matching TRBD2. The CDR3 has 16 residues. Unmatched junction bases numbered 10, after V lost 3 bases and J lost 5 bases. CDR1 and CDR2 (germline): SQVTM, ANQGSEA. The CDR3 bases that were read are TGCAGCGTTGATTGGGCTAGCGGGAGGGCCGGGGAGACC. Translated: CSVDWASGRAGET. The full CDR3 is CSVDWASGRAGETQYF.

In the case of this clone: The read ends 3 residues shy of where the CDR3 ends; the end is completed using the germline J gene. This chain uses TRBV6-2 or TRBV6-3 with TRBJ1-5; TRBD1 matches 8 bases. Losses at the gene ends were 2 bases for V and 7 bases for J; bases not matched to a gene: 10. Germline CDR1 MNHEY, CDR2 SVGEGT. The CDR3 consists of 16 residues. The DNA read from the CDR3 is TGTGCCAGCAGTTACATAGGGGGACAGGCGGGACAGCCC. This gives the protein CASSYIGGQAGQP. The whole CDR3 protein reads CASSYIGGQAGQPQHF.

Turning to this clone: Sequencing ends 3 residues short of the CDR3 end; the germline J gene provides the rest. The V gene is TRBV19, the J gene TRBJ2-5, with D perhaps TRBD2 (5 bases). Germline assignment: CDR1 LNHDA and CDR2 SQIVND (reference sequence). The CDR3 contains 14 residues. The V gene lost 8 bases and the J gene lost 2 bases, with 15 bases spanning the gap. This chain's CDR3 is CASGRRLQQETQYF. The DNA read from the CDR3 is TGTGCCAGTGGGCGGCGACTACAACAAGAGACC.

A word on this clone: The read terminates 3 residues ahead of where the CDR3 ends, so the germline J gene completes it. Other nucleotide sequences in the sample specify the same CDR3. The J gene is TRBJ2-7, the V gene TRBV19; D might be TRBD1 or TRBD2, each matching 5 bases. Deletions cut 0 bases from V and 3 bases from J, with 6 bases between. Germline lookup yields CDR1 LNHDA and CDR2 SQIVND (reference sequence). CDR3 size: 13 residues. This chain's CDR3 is CASSIERGYEQYF. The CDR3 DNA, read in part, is TGTGCCAGTAGTATAGAGAGGGGCTACGAG. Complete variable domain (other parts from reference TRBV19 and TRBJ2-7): DGGITQSPKYLFRKEGQNVTLSCEQNLNHDAMYWYRQDPGQGLRLIYYSQIVNDFQKGDIAEGYSVSREKKESFPLTVTSAQKNPTAFYLCASSIERGYEQYFGPGTRLTVT.

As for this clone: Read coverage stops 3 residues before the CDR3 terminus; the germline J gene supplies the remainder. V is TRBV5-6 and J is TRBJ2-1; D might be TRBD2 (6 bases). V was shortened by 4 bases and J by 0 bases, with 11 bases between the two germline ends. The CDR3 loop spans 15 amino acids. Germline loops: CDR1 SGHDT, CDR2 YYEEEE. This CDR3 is CASSPDYASYNEQFF. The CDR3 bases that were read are TGTGCCAGCAGCCCGGACTATGCCTCCTACAATGAG.

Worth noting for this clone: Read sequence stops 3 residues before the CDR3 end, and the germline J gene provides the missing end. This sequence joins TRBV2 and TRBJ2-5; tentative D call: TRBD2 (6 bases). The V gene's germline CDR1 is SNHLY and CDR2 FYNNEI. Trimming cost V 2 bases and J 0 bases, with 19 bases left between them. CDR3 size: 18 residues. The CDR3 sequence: CASSESGHWQLNQETQYF. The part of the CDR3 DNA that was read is TGTGCCAGCAGTGAAAGCGGGCACTGGCAGCTCAACCAAGAGACC.

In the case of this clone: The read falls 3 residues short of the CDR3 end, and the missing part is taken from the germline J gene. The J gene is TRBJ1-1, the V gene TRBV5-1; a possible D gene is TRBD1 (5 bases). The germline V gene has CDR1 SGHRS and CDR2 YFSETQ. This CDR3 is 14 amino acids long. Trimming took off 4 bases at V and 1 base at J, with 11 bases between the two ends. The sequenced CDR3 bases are TGCGCCAGCAGCCCAGGACATCGGAACACTGAA. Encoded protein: CASSPGHRNTE. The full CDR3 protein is CASSPGHRNTEAFF.

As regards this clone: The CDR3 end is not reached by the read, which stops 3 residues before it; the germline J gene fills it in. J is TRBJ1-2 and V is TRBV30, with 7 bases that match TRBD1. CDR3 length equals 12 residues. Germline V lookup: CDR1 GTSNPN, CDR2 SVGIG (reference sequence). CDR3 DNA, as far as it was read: TGTGCCTGCACATCGACAGGGCAGGGC. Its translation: CACTSTGQG. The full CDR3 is CACTSTGQGYTF.

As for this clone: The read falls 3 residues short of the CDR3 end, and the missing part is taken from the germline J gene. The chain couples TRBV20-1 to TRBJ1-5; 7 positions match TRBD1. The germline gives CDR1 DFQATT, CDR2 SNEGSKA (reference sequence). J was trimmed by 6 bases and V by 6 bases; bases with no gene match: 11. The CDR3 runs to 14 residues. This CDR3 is CSADLDRVSQPQHF. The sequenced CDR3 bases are TGCAGTGCCGATCTCGACAGGGTAAGTCAGCCC.

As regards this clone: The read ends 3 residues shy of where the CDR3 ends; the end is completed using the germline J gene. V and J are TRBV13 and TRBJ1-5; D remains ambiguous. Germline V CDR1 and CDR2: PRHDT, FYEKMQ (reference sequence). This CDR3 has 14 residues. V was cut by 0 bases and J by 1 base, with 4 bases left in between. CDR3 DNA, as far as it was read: TGTGCCAGCAGCTTAGGCAGAAGCAATCAGCCC. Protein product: CASSLGRSNQP. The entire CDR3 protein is CASSLGRSNQPQHF.

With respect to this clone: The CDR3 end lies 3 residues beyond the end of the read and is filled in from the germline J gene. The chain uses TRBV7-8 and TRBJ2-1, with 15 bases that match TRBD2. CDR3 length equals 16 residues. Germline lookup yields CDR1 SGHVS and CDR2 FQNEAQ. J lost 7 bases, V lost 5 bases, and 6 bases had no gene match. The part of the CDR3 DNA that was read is TGTGCCAGCAGCCCGTGGACTAGCGGGAGGGAGAATGAG. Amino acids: CASSPWTSGRENE. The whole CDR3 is CASSPWTSGRENEQFF. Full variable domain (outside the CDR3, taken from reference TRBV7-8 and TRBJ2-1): GAGVSQSPRYKVAKRGQDVALRCDPISGHVSLFWYQQALGQGPEFLTYFQNEAQLDKSGLPSDRFFAERPEGSVSTLKIQRTQQEDSAVYLCASSPWTSGRENEQFFGPGTRLTVL.